This T cell receptor beta chain stems from a study of blood T cell repertoires in COVID-19. Participants had their cohort set by participant-reported clinical history. The V end lost 2 bases, the J end lost 8 bases, and 8 bases lay between the germline ends. Germline loops: CDR1 KGHDR, CDR2 SFDVKD. CDR3 length: 13 amino acids. Authors' processing steps: Nucleated cell number was recorded as an estimate derived from reference gene primer amplification. Profiled with immunoSEQ multiplex PCR; TCRdb holds only in-frame clones, not every one. From that table come the V and J calls and clone size; the DNA was used to work out D and trimming. The sample includes under 250,000 clones, about 80% of them seen just once.

Sequencing was carried out using PBMCs or T cells enriched from blood (not recorded which). The chain combines TRBV24-1 with TRBJ1-4; TRBD1 might be the D (5 bases). The source is a woman aged 40 to 50 who had been exposed to COVID-19. In DNA, the CDR3 is TGTGCCACCAGTGATTCGCAGGGAGAAAAACTGTTTTTT. Amino acids: CATSDSQGEKLFF.